This TCR beta chain was recovered during a study of T-cell memory formation after mild COVID-19. In germline, CDR1 is MNHEY, CDR2 SVGAGI. Deletions cut 7 bases from V and 0 bases from J, with 11 bases between. The CDR3 length is 14 residues. TCRdb analysed the 5' RACE reads with MiXCR anew, one entry per CDR3 protein. The data show a few hundred thousand distinct CDR3 sequences, with around 21% seen just once and around 12% held by the top ten. Findings and limits, study-wide: Day 15 to 85 contracting clones showed balanced CD4/CD8; day 15 to 37 expanders favored CD4+. Pre-infection memory showed some responding clones, and this suggested that cross-reactive memory joined.

On this clonotype: Its target is not known.

This sequence joins TRBV6-5 and TRBJ2-3; possible D gene TRBD1, 6 bases. Sequenced material: PBMCs or a T cell subset sorted from them (not recorded which). This receptor was identified in an adult woman who had mild COVID-19 (a few samples of this study predate the infection). Cell type and time point are not known. The CDR3 here is CASNRAQSTDTQYF. CDR3 DNA sequence: TGTGCCAGCAACAGGGCCCAAAGCACAGATACGCAGTATTTT.